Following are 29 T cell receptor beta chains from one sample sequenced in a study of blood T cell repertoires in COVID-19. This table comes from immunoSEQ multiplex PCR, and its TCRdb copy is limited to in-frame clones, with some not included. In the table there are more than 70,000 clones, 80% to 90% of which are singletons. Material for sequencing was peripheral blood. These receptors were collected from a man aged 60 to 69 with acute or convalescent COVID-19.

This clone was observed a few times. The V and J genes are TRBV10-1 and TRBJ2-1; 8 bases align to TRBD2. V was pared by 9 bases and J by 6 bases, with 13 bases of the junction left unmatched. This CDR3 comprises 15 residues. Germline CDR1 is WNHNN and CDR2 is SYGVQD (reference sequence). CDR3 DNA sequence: TGCGCCAGAGGCTCCGTGGGCGGGGGGTGCAATGAGCAGTTCTTC. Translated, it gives CARGSVGGGCNEQFF.

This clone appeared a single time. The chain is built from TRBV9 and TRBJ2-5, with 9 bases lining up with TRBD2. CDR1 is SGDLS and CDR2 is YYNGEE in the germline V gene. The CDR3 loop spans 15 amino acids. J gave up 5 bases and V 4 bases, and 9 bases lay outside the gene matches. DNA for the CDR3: TGTGCCAGCAGCCCCTTAGCGGGAGCGAGGGAGACCCAGTACTTC. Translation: CASSPLAGARETQYF.

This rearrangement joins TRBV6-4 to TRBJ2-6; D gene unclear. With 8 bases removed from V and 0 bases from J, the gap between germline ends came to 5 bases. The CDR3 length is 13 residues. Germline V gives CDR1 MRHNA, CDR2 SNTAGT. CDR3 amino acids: CASRSSGANVLTF. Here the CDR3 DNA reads TGTGCCAGCCGTAGCTCTGGGGCCAACGTCCTGACTTTC.

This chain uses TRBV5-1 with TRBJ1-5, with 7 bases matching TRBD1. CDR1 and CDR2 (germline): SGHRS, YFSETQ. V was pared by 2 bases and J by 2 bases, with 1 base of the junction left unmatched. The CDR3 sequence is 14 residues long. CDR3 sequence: CASSFTGGNQPQHF. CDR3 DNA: TGCGCCAGCAGCTTCACAGGGGGCAATCAGCCCCAGCATTTT. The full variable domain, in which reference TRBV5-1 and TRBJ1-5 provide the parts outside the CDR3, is KAGVTQTPRYLIKTRGQQVTLSCSPISGHRSVSWYQQTPGQGLQFLFEYFSETQRNKGNFPGRFSGRQFSNSRSEMNVSTLELGDSALYLCASSFTGGNQPQHFGDGTRLSIL.

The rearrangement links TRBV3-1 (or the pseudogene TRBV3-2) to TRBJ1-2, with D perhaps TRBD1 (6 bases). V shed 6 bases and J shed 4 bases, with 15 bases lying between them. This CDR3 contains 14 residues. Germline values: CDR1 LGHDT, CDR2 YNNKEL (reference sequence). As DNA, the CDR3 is TGTGCCAGCAGTCCCGCGGGGGCCCGCTATGGCTACACCTTC. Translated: CASSPAGARYGYTF.

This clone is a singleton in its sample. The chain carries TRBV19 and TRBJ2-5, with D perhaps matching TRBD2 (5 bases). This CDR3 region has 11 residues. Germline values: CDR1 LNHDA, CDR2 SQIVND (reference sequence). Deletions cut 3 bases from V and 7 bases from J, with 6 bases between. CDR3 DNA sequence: TGTGCCAGTAGTATCGCGGGGACCCAGTACTTC. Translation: CASSIAGTQYF.

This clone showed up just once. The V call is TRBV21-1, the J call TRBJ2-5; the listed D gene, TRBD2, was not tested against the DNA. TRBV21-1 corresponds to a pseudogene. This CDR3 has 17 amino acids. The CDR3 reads CASIPIELAGYQETQYF. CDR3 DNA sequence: TGTGCCAGCATCCCGATCGAACTAGCGGGGTATCAAGAGACCCAGTACTTC.

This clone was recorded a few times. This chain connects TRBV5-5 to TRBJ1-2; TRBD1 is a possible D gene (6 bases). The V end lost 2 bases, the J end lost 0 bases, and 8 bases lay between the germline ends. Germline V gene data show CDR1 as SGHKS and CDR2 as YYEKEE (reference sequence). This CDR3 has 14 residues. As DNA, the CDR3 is TGTGCCAGCAGCTTTCGGACAGCTAACTATGGCTACACCTTC. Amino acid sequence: CASSFRTANYGYTF.

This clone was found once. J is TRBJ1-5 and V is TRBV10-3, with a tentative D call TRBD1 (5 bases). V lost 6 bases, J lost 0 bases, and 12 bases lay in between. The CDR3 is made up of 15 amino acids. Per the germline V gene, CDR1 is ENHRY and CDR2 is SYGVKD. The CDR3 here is CAIRKDTNSNQPQHF. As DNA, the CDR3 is TGTGCCATCAGGAAGGACACTAATAGCAATCAGCCCCAGCATTTT.

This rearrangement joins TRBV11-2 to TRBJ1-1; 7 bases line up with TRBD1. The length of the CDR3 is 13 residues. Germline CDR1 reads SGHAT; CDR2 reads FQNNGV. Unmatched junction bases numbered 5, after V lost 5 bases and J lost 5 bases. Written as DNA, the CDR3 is TGTGCCAGCAGCGTGATACAGGGGACTGAAGCTTTCTTT. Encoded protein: CASSVIQGTEAFF. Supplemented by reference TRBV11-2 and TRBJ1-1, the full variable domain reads EAGVAQSPRYKIIEKRQSVAFWCNPISGHATLYWYQQILGQGPKLLIQFQNNGVVDDSQLPKDRFSAERLKGVDSTLKIQPAKLEDSAVYLCASSVIQGTEAFFGQGTRLTVV.

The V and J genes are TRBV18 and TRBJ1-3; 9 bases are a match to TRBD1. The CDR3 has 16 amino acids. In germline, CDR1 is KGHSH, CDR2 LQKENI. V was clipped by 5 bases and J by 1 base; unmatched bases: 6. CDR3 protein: CASSAGQGVSGNTIYF. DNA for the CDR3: TGTGCCAGCTCAGCGGGACAGGGAGTATCTGGAAACACCATATATTTT.

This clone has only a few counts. For the CDR3, the DNA is TGTGCCAGCTCACCACCGGTTCACCTGAGCTCCTACGAGCAGTACTTC. This sequence encodes CASSPPVHLSSYEQYF. The chain uses TRBV18 and TRBJ2-7; D is ambiguous. V dropped 0 bases and J dropped 0 bases, with 12 bases sitting between them. The CDR3 is made up of 16 amino acids. Looked up from germline, CDR1 is KGHSH and CDR2 is LQKENI.

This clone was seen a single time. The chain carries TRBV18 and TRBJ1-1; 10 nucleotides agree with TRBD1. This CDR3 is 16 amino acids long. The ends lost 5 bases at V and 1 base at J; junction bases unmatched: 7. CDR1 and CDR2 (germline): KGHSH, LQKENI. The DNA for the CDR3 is TGTGCCAGCTCAGCGGACAGGGGGAAGAAGAACACTGAAGCTTTCTTT. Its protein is CASSADRGKKNTEAFF.

CDR3 residues: CASSESAGLGRETQYF. For the CDR3, the DNA is TGCGCCAGCAGTGAGTCGGCAGGGTTGGGCAGGGAGACCCAGTACTTC. V is TRBV10-1 and J is TRBJ2-5, with D tentatively TRBD1 (5 bases). With 0 bases removed from V and 5 bases from J, the gap between germline ends came to 16 bases. Per germline, CDR1 WNHNN and CDR2 SYGVQD (reference sequence). This CDR3 is 16 amino acids long.

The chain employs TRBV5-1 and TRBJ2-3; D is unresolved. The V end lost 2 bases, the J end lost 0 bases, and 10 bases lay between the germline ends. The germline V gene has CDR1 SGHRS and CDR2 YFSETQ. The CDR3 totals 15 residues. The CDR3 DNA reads TGCGCCAGCAGCTTTAGTGGTCGGAGCACAGATACGCAGTATTTT. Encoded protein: CASSFSGRSTDTQYF.

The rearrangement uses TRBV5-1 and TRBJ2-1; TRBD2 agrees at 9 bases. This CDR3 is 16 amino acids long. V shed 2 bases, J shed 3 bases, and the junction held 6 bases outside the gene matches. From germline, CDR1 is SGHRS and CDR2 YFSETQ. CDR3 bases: TGCGCCAGCAGCTTAGGGGCTAGCGGGGACTACAATGAGCAGTTCTTC. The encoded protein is CASSLGASGDYNEQFF.

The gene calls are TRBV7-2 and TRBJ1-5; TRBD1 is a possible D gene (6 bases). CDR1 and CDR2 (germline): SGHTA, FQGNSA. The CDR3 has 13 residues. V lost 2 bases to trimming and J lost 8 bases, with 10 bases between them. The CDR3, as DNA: TGTGCCAGCAGCTTAAACAGGGTGGAGCCCCAGCATTTT. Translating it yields CASSLNRVEPQHF.

CDR3: CASSVVGDFGNTIYF. DNA for the CDR3: TGTGCCAGCAGCGTAGTGGGAGATTTCGGAAACACCATATATTTT. The rearrangement links TRBV9 to TRBJ1-3; no firm D call. V was trimmed by 0 bases and J by 4 bases, leaving 11 bases between them. Germline CDR1 reads SGDLS; CDR2 reads YYNGEE. The CDR3 sequence is 15 residues long. The full variable domain, rest sourced from reference TRBV9 and TRBJ1-3, is DSGVTQTPKHLITATGQRVTLRCSPRSGDLSVYWYQQSLDQGLQFLIQYYNGEERAKGNILERFSAQQFPDLHSELNLSSLELGDSALYFCASSVVGDFGNTIYFGEGSWLTVV.

The CDR3 region is CASSLFASGSSYEQYF. The CDR3 DNA follows: TGTGCCAGCAGTTTATTCGCTAGCGGGTCCTCCTACGAGCAGTACTTC. The chain is built from TRBV27 and TRBJ2-7; TRBD2 aligns across 8 bases. V lost 1 base and J lost 0; bases outside the gene matches: 5. The CDR3 runs to 16 residues. Germline CDR1 is MNHEY and CDR2 is SMNVEV (reference sequence).

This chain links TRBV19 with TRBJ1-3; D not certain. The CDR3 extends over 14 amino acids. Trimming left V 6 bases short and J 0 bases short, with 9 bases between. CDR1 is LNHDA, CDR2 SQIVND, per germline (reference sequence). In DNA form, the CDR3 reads TGTGCCAGTAGGGAGATCAGCTCTGGAAACACCATATATTTT. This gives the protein CASREISSGNTIYF.

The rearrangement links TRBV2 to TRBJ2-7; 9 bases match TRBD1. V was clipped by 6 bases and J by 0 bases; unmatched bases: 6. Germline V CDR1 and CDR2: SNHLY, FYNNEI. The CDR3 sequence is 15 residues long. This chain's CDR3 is CASSIGQGSSYEQYF. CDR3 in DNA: TGTGCCAGCAGCATCGGACAGGGGAGCTCCTACGAGCAGTACTTC.

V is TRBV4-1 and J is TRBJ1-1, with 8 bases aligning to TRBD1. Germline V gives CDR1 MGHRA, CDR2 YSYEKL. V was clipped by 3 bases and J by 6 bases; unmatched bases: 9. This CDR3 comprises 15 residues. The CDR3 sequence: CASSQSLQGAAEAFF. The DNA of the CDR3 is TGCGCCAGCAGCCAGAGCCTCCAGGGGGCCGCTGAAGCTTTCTTT.

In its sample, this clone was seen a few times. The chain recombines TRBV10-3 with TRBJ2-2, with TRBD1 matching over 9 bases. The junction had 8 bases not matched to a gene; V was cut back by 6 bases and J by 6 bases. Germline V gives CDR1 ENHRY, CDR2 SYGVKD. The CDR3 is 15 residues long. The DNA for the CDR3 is TGTGCCATCAGGAGGGACAGGGCTACCCCCGGGGAGCTGTTTTTT. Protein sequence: CAIRRDRATPGELFF.

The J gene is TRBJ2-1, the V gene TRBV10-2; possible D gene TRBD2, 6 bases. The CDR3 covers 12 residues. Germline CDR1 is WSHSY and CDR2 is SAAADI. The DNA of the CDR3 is TGCGCATGCGGGGAGAGATACAATGAGCAGTTCTTC. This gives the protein CACGERYNEQFF.

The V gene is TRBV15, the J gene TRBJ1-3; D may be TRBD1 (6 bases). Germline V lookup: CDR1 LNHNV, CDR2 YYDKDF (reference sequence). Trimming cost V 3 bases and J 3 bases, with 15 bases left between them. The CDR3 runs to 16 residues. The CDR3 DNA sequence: TGTGCCACCAGCAGGATGGTGGGGGCGGGTGGAAACACCATATATTTT. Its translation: CATSRMVGAGGNTIYF.

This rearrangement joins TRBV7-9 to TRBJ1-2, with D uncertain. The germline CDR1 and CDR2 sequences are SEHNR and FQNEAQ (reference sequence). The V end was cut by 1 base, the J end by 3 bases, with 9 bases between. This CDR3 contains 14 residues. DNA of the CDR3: TGTGCCAGCAGCTTAGACCTAAGCCACTATGGCTACACCTTC. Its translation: CASSLDLSHYGYTF.

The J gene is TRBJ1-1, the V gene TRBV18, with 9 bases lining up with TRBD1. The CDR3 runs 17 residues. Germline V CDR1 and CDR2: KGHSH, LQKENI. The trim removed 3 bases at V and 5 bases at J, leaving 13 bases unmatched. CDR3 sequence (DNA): TGTGCCAGCTCACCGACTACCTCGACAGGGGGAGTTACTGAAGCTTTCTTT. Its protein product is CASSPTTSTGGVTEAFF.

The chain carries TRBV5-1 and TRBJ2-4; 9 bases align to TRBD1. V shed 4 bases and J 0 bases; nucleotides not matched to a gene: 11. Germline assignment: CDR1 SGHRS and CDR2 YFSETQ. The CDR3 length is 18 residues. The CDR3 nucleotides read TGCGCCAGCAGCCTGGAGGGGACAGGGACTTTAGCCAAAAACATTCAGTACTTC. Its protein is CASSLEGTGTLAKNIQYF.

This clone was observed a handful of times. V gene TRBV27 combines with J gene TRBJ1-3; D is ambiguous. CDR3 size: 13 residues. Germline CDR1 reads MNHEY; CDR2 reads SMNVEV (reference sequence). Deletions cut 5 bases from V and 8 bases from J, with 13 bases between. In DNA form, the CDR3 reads TGTGCCAGCAGTGCATCTCTCGGGTACACCATATATTTT. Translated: CASSASLGYTIYF.